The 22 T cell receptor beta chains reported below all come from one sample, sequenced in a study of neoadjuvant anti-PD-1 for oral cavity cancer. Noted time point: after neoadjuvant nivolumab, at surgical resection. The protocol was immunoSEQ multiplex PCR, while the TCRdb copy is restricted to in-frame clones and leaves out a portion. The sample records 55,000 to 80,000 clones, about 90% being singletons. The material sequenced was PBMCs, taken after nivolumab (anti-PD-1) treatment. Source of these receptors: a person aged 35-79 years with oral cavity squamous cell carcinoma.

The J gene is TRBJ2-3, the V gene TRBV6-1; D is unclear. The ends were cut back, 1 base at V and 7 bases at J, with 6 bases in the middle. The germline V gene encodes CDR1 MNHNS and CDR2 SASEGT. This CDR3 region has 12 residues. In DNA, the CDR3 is TGTGCCAGCAGTGAAGTGCGGTATACGCAGTATTTT. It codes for CASSEVRYTQYF.

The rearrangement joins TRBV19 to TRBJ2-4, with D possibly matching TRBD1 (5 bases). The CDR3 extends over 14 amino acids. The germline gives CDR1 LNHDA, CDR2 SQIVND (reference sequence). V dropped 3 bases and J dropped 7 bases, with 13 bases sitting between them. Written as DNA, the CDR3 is TGTGCCAGTAGTATTTCCAGGGATGGGAACATTCAGTACTTC. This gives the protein CASSISRDGNIQYF.

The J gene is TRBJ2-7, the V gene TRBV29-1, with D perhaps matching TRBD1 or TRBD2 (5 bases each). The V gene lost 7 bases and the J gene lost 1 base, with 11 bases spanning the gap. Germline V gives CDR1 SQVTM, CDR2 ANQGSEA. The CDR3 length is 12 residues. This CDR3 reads CSGRDESYEQYF. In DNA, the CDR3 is TGCAGCGGAAGGGACGAATCCTACGAGCAGTACTTC.

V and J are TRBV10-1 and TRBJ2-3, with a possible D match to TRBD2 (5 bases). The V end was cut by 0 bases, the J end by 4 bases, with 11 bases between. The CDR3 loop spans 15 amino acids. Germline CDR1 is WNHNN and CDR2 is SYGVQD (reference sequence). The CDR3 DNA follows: TGCGCCAGCAGTGAGTCGGGAGTTTTAGCAGATACGCAGTATTTT. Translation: CASSESGVLADTQYF.

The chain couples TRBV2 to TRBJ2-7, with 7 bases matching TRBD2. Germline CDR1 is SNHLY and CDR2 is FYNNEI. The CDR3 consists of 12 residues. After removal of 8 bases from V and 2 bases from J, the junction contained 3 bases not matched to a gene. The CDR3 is CASLGGAYEQYF. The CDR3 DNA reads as TGTGCCAGCCTGGGGGGGGCCTACGAGCAGTACTTC.

The CDR3 region has the DNA TGTGCCAGCAGCCTGGGCGAGACCCAGTACTTC. Translated: CASSLGETQYF. The chain combines TRBV11-2 with TRBJ2-5; D uncertain. In germline, CDR1 is SGHAT, CDR2 FQNNGV. Trimming left V 5 bases short and J 5 bases short, with 6 bases between. There are 11 residues in the CDR3.

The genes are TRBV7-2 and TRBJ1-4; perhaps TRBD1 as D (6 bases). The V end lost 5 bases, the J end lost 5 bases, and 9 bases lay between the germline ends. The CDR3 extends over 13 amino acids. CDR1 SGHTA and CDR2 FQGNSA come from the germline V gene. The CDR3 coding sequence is TGTGCCAGCAGCCGCAGGGGCAATGAAAAACTGTTTTTT. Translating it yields CASSRRGNEKLFF.

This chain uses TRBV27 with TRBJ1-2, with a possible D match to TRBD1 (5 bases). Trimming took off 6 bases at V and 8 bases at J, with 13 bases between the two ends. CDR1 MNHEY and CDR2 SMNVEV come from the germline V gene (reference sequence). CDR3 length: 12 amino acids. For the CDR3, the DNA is TGTGCCAGCAGCCCCTCAGGGTGGGGCTACACCTTC. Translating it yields CASSPSGWGYTF.

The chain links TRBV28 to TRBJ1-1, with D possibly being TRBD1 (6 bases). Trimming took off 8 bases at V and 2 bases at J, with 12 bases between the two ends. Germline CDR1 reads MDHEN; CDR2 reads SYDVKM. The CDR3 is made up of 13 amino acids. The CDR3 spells CASLPGGNTEAFF. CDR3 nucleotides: TGTGCCAGCTTACCCGGGGGCAACACTGAAGCTTTCTTT.

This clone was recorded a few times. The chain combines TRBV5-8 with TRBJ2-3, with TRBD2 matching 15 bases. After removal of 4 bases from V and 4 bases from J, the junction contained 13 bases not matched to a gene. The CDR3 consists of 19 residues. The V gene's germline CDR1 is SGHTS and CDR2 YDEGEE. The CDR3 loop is CASSPGLAGGFSLADTQYF. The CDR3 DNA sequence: TGTGCCAGCAGCCCGGGACTAGCGGGGGGTTTTTCCTTGGCAGATACGCAGTATTTT.

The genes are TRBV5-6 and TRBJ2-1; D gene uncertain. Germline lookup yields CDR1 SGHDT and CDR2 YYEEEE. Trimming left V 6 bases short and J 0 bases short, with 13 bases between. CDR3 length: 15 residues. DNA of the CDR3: TGTGCCAGCACCCGGGCCCCGAGCTCCTACAATGAGCAGTTCTTC. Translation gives CASTRAPSSYNEQFF.

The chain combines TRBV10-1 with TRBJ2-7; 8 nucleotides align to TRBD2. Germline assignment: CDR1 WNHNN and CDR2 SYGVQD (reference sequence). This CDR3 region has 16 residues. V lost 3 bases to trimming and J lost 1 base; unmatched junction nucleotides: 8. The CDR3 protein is CASSDQPGLGSYEQYF. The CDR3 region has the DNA TGCGCCAGCAGTGACCAACCGGGACTAGGATCCTACGAGCAGTACTTC.

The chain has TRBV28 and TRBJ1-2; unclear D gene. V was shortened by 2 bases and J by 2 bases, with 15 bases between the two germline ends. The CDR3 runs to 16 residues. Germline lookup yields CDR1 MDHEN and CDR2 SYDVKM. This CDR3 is CASSLERGRLNYGYTF. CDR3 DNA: TGTGCCAGCAGTTTAGAGAGAGGGAGACTGAACTATGGCTACACCTTC.

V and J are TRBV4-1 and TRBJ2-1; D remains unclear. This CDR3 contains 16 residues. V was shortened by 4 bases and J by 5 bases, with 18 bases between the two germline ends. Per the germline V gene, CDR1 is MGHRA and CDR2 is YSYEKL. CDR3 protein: CASSPLGRYVDNEQFF. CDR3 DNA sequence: TGCGCCAGCAGCCCCCTAGGGCGGTATGTGGACAATGAGCAGTTCTTC.

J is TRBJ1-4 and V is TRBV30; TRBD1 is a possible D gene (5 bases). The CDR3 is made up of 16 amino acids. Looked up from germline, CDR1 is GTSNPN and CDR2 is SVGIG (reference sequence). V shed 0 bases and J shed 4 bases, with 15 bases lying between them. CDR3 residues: CAWSVGGAPDNEKLFF. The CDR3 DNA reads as TGTGCCTGGAGTGTAGGAGGGGCGCCGGATAATGAAAAACTGTTTTTT.

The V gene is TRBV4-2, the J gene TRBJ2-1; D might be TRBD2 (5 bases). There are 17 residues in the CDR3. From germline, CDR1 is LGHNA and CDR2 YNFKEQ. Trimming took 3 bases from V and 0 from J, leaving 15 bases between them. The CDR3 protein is CASSQAGGRSSYNEQFF. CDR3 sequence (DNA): TGTGCCAGCAGCCAGGCGGGCGGGCGGAGCTCCTACAATGAGCAGTTCTTC.

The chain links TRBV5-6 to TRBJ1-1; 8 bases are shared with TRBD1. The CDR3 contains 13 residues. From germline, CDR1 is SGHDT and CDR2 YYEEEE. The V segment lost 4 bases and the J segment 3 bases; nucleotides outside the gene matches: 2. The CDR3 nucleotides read TGTGCCAGCAGCCTGACAGGGGACACTGAAGCTTTCTTT. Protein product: CASSLTGDTEAFF.

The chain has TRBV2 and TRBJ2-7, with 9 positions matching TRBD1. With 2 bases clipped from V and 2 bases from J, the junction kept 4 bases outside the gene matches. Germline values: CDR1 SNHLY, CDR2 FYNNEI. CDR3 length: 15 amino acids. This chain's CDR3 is CASSELGQGPYEQYF. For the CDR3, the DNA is TGTGCCAGCAGTGAACTGGGACAGGGCCCCTACGAGCAGTACTTC.

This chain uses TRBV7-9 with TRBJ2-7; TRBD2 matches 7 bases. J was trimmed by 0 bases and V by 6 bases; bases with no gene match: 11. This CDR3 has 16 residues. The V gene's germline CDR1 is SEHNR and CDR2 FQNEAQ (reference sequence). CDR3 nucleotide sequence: TGTGCCAGCAGTTCGAGGCAGAGGACTAGCTCCTACGAGCAGTACTTC. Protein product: CASSSRQRTSSYEQYF.

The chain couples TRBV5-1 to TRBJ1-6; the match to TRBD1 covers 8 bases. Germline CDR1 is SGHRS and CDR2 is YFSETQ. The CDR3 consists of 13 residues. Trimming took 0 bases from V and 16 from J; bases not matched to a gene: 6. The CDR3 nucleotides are TGCGCCAGCAGCTTGGAGGGGGACAGGCCACTCCACTTT. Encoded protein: CASSLEGDRPLHF.

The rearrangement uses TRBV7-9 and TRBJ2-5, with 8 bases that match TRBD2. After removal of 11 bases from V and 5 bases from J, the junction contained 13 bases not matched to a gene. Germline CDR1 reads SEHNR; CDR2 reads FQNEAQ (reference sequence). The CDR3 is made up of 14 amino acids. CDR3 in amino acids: CAQAGLAGVETQYF. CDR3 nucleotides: TGTGCCCAGGCGGGGCTAGCGGGCGTGGAGACCCAGTACTTC.

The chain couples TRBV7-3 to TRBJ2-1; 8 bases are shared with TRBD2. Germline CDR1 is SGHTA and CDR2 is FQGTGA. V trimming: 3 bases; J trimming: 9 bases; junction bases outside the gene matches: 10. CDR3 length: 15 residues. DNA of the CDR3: TGTGCCAGCAGCTTCACCCTAGCGGGTTTAGGTGAGCAGTTCTTC. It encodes CASSFTLAGLGEQFF.